Below are 32 T cell receptor beta chains sequenced from a single sample in a study of shared clonotypes between healthy human individuals. The data were produced by immunoSEQ multiplex PCR, yet TCRdb's version contains in-frame clones alone and is incomplete. Here the sample spans over 700,000 clones, roughly 72% being singletons. The sample comprised memory CD4+ T cells sorted from blood. Subset specified: CD45RA-negative fraction. The source is a woman in her twenties or thirties in good health.

The CDR3 is CASTGQGISYEQYF. The CDR3 DNA follows: TGTGCCAGCACCGGACAGGGGATCTCCTACGAGCAGTACTTC. J is TRBJ2-7 and V is TRBV6-5; 9 positions match TRBD1. The germline gives CDR1 MNHEY, CDR2 SVGAGI. The CDR3 runs to 14 residues. V lost 7 bases to trimming and J lost 0 bases; unmatched junction nucleotides: 4.

The rearrangement joins TRBV7-8 to TRBJ2-1; a possible D gene is TRBD2 (5 bases). CDR3 length: 19 residues. Germline assignment: CDR1 SGHVS and CDR2 FQNEAQ. The V and J ends lost 1 base and 0 bases respectively, with 19 bases between them. This CDR3 is CASSLVSGYRISSYNEQFF. In nucleotides, the CDR3 is TGTGCCAGCAGCTTAGTCTCGGGATATCGGATAAGCTCCTACAATGAGCAGTTCTTC.

This clone was seen a few times. The chain has TRBV19 and TRBJ1-5; 7 bases fit TRBD1. J lost 2 bases, V lost 4 bases, and 5 bases had no gene match. Germline lookup yields CDR1 LNHDA and CDR2 SQIVND (reference sequence). The CDR3 is 15 amino acids. The CDR3 reads CASSKTGSGNQPQHF. In nucleotides, the CDR3 is TGTGCCAGTAGTAAGACAGGGAGCGGCAATCAGCCCCAGCATTTT.

Points on this clone: This CDR3 is also generated by other DNA sequences in the sample. The chain links TRBV5-1 to TRBJ1-1; D is unresolved. V was cut by 4 bases and J by 2 bases, with 9 bases left in between. The CDR3 loop spans 13 amino acids. The germline gives CDR1 SGHRS, CDR2 YFSETQ. The CDR3 DNA reads as TGCGCCAGCAGCCCCACCGGTAACACTGAAGCTTTCTTT. The encoded protein is CASSPTGNTEAFF.

The V and J genes are TRBV5-1 and TRBJ2-7; D uncertain. CDR1 is SGHRS and CDR2 is YFSETQ in the germline V gene. CDR3 length: 14 residues. Trimming took 0 bases from V and 6 from J, leaving 13 bases between them. CDR3 amino acids: CASSLAAPMGEQYF. The CDR3 DNA is TGCGCCAGCAGCTTGGCGGCACCCATGGGCGAGCAGTACTTC.

The chain has TRBV18 and TRBJ1-4; a possible D gene is TRBD1 (5 bases). CDR1 KGHSH and CDR2 LQKENI come from the germline V gene. There are 14 residues in the CDR3. The V end was cut by 6 bases, the J end by 6 bases, with 14 bases between. For the CDR3, the DNA is TGTGCCAGCTCGAGGCTGATCAGGGATGAAAAACTGTTTTTT. It codes for CASSRLIRDEKLFF.

This clone was counted ten times or more. This chain connects TRBV2 to TRBJ2-4; D possibly corresponds to TRBD2 (6 bases). The germline V gene encodes CDR1 SNHLY and CDR2 FYNNEI. Trimming stripped 7 bases from V and 4 bases from J, with 14 bases between. The CDR3 has 14 amino acids. In DNA form, the CDR3 reads TGTGCCAGCAAGTGGACGGGGGAAAAAAACATTCAGTACTTC. Translating it yields CASKWTGEKNIQYF.

In this sample, this clone turned up many times. This CDR3 is also generated by other DNA sequences in the sample. The chain carries TRBV5-1 and TRBJ2-1, with D perhaps TRBD2 (5 bases). The CDR3 consists of 15 residues. Per the germline V gene, CDR1 is SGHRS and CDR2 is YFSETQ. With 0 bases removed from V and 3 bases from J, the gap between germline ends came to 10 bases. The CDR3 loop reads CASSLADRDYNEQFF. Written as DNA, the CDR3 is TGCGCCAGCAGCTTGGCGGATCGGGACTACAATGAGCAGTTCTTC.

J is TRBJ1-1 and V is TRBV7-3; 8 bases map to TRBD1. CDR3 size: 15 residues. The J segment lost 1 base and the V segment lost 5 bases, leaving 6 bases of the junction unmatched. The V gene's germline CDR1 is SGHTA and CDR2 FQGTGA. CDR3 region: CASSLGGTGNTEAFF. The CDR3 DNA reads as TGTGCCAGCAGCCTAGGGGGGACAGGGAACACTGAAGCTTTCTTT.

The rearrangement uses TRBV7-6 and TRBJ1-1, with D maybe TRBD1 (5 bases). Germline lookup yields CDR1 SGHVS and CDR2 FNYEAQ. Trimming shortened V by 8 bases and J by 6 bases, and 13 bases separated the two germline ends. CDR3 size: 12 residues. The CDR3, as DNA: TGTGCCAGCGGCCTGGGGGGGGCTGAAGCTTTCTTT. Protein sequence: CASGLGGAEAFF.

Worth noting for this clone: It may be a read error: a sequence one base away is much more abundant. The chain employs TRBV28 and TRBJ1-1; a possible D gene is TRBD1 (6 bases). V was clipped by 5 bases and J by 3 bases, with 13 bases between them. The V gene's germline CDR1 is MDHEN and CDR2 SYDVKM. The CDR3 covers 14 residues. CDR3 nucleotide sequence: TGTGCCAGCAGTCGAAACAGGGACGACACTGAAGCTTTCTTT. It specifies CASSRNRDDTEAFF.

This chain uses TRBV2 with TRBJ2-7; 9 nucleotides line up with TRBD1. After removal of 10 bases from V and 6 bases from J, the junction contained 7 bases not matched to a gene. The CDR3 sequence is 12 residues long. Germline V gene data show CDR1 as SNHLY and CDR2 as FYNNEI. The CDR3 DNA is TGTGCCAACTGGACAGGGGTCGGCGAGCAGTACTTC. Translated, it gives CANWTGVGEQYF.

This clone has only a few counts. This chain uses TRBV27 with TRBJ2-2, with 7 bases aligning to TRBD2. Germline V gene sequence: CDR1 MNHEY, CDR2 SMNVEV (reference sequence). This CDR3 spans 17 amino acids. V dropped 5 bases and J dropped 5; count of bases not matched to a gene: 14. In DNA, the CDR3 is TGTGCCAGCAGTCACGCTAGCGGCGGGTTGGGGACCGGGGAGCTGTTTTTT. Protein: CASSHASGGLGTGELFF.

This chain links TRBV7-7 with TRBJ2-3, with 13 bases matching TRBD2. The junction had 1 base not matched to a gene; V was cut back by 4 bases and J by 3 bases. From germline, CDR1 is SSHAT and CDR2 FNYEAQ (reference sequence). This CDR3 spans 15 amino acids. Here the CDR3 DNA reads TGTGCCAGCAGCTCGGGACTAGCGGGGACAGATACGCAGTATTTT. Amino acid sequence: CASSSGLAGTDTQYF.

J is TRBJ2-3 and V is TRBV29-1; D perhaps matches TRBD2 (5 bases). The CDR3 extends over 13 amino acids. The germline V and J ends were trimmed by 5 bases and 1 base, with 10 bases remaining between them. CDR1 and CDR2 (germline): SQVTM, ANQGSEA. CDR3 sequence: CSVFEGGTDTQYF. CDR3 nucleotide sequence: TGCAGCGTTTTCGAGGGAGGCACAGATACGCAGTATTTT.

V is TRBV10-3 and J is TRBJ2-3; 8 positions agree with TRBD2. Germline V gene lookup returns CDR1 ENHRY and CDR2 SYGVKD. This CDR3 has 15 amino acids. V trimming: 0 bases; J trimming: 6 bases; junction bases outside the gene matches: 5. CDR3: CAISESAGGADTQYF. For the CDR3, the DNA is TGTGCCATCAGTGAGTCGGCGGGAGGTGCGGATACGCAGTATTTT.

The chain has TRBV7-8 and TRBJ1-1, with D unclear. The germline V gene has CDR1 SGHVS and CDR2 FQNEAQ. CDR3 length equals 14 residues. V dropped 0 bases and J dropped 3 bases, with 8 bases sitting between them. The CDR3 loop is CASSLALGYTEAFF. The CDR3 DNA follows: TGTGCCAGCAGCTTAGCTTTGGGTTACACTGAAGCTTTCTTT.

The chain links TRBV5-1 to TRBJ2-2, with 8 bases aligning to TRBD2. With 0 bases clipped from V and 4 bases from J, the junction kept 2 bases outside the gene matches. Germline loops: CDR1 SGHRS, CDR2 YFSETQ. CDR3 length: 15 amino acids. CDR3 sequence (DNA): TGCGCCAGCAGCTTGGACGGGAGGGGCACCGGGGAGCTGTTTTTT. It specifies CASSLDGRGTGELFF.

This chain connects TRBV10-3 to TRBJ1-2; 8 bases agree with TRBD1. The CDR3 spans 13 residues. After removal of 7 bases from V and 4 bases from J, the junction contained 5 bases not matched to a gene. CDR1 is ENHRY, CDR2 SYGVKD, per germline. CDR3 bases: TGTGCCATCAACCGACAGGGGAGCTATGGCTACACCTTC. Translation: CAINRQGSYGYTF.

The chain couples TRBV12-5 to TRBJ2-2; D may be TRBD1 (6 bases). The CDR3 length is 16 residues. Germline-derived CDR1 and CDR2 are LGHNT and FRNRAP. With 2 bases removed from V and 3 bases from J, the gap between germline ends came to 13 bases. The DNA for the CDR3 is TGTGCTAGTGGTTTGATGTCAGGGGAGCACACCGGGGAGCTGTTTTTT. It codes for CASGLMSGEHTGELFF. Using reference TRBV12-5 and TRBJ2-2 for the parts outside the CDR3, the full variable domain is DARVTQTPRHKVTEMGQEVTMRCQPILGHNTVFWYRQTMMQGLELLAYFRNRAPLDDSGMPKDRFSAEMPDATLATLKIQPSEPRDSAVYFCASGLMSGEHTGELFFGEGSRLTVL.

The CDR3 reads CASSFPGDNQPQHF. Written as DNA, the CDR3 is TGTGCCAGCAGCTTTCCCGGGGACAATCAGCCCCAGCATTTT. V and J are TRBV7-3 and TRBJ1-5; no firm D call. Trimming took off 3 bases at V and 3 bases at J, with 9 bases between the two ends. CDR3 length equals 14 residues. CDR1 SGHTA and CDR2 FQGTGA come from the germline V gene. Looking up the rest from reference TRBV7-3 and TRBJ1-5 gives the full variable domain: GAGVSQTPSNKVTEKGKYVELRCDPISGHTALYWYRQSLGQGPEFLIYFQGTGAADDSGLPNDRFFAVRPEGSVSTLKIQRTERGDSAVYLCASSFPGDNQPQHFGDGTRLSIL.

The rearrangement uses TRBV28 and TRBJ2-5; D possibly corresponds to TRBD2 (5 bases). Trimming shortened V by 8 bases and J by 1 base, and 8 bases separated the two germline ends. The V gene's germline CDR1 is MDHEN and CDR2 SYDVKM. The length of the CDR3 is 12 residues. CDR3 sequence reads: CASRDPQETQYF. In DNA, the CDR3 is TGTGCCAGCCGGGATCCCCAAGAGACCCAGTACTTC. Combining the CDR3 with reference TRBV28 and TRBJ2-5 gives the whole variable domain DVKVTQSSRYLVKRTGEKVFLECVQDMDHENMFWYRQDPGLGLRLIYFSYDVKMKEKGDIPEGYSVSREKKERFSLILESASTNQTSMYLCASRDPQETQYFGPGTRLLVL.

This rearrangement joins TRBV5-6 to TRBJ1-1; 7 bases align to TRBD1. Trimming at V came to 3 bases and at J to 2 bases, leaving 7 bases not matched to a gene. The CDR3 extends over 15 amino acids. Germline V lookup: CDR1 SGHDT, CDR2 YYEEEE. CDR3 sequence (DNA): TGTGCCAGCAGCTGGGAGACAGGGTTCAACACTGAAGCTTTCTTT. Amino acids: CASSWETGFNTEAFF.

This chain links TRBV7-2 with TRBJ1-3; D call uncertain. The CDR3 runs 15 residues. CDR1 is SGHTA, CDR2 FQGNSA, per germline. The ends were cut back, 2 bases at V and 0 bases at J, with 8 bases in the middle. The CDR3 loop reads CASSLRVSSGNTIYF. In DNA, the CDR3 is TGTGCCAGCAGCTTAAGAGTAAGCTCTGGAAACACCATATATTTT.

V usage is TRBV7-7 and J usage is TRBJ2-1; no firm D call. V was clipped by 3 bases and J by 4 bases, with 16 bases between them. CDR3 length: 16 amino acids. Germline V CDR1 and CDR2: SSHAT, FNYEAQ (reference sequence). DNA of the CDR3: TGTGCCAGCAGCTTGAGAACGGGCTCACCTTACAATGAGCAGTTCTTC. Amino acids: CASSLRTGSPYNEQFF. Using reference TRBV7-7 and TRBJ2-1 for the parts outside the CDR3, the full variable domain is GAGVSQSPRYKVTKRGQDVTLRCDPISSHATLYWYQQALGQGPEFLTYFNYEAQPDKSGLPSDRFSAERPEGSISTLTIQRTEQRDSAMYRCASSLRTGSPYNEQFFGPGTRLTVL.

The gene calls are TRBV27 and TRBJ1-4; the D is unclear. The ends were cut back, 5 bases at V and 8 bases at J, with 12 bases in the middle. The V gene's germline CDR1 is MNHEY and CDR2 SMNVEV (reference sequence). The CDR3 has 13 amino acids. CDR3 nucleotides: TGTGCCAGCAGTCTTCTACCCGGGGAAAAACTGTTTTTT. Residues: CASSLLPGEKLFF. Variable domain in full (rest from reference TRBV27 and TRBJ1-4): EAQVTQNPRYLITVTGKKLTVTCSQNMNHEYMSWYRQDPGLGLRQIYYSMNVEVTDKGDVPEGYKVSRKEKRNFPLILESPSPNQTSLYFCASSLLPGEKLFFGSGTQLSVL.

This clone was observed a few times. The V gene is TRBV7-9, the J gene TRBJ2-3; a weak D match, TRBD2 (6 bases). This CDR3 contains 15 residues. The germline V gene has CDR1 SEHNR and CDR2 FQNEAQ (reference sequence). Between the trimmed V and J ends, which lost 2 bases and 2 bases, there was a span of 11 bases. The CDR3, as DNA: TGTGCCAGCAGCTTACAGCGGGCCACCACAGATACGCAGTATTTT. This encodes CASSLQRATTDTQYF.

As regards this clone: The identical CDR3 is also encoded by other nucleotide sequences in the sample. V is TRBV30 and J is TRBJ1-5; the D is unclear. In germline, CDR1 is GTSNPN, CDR2 SVGIG (reference sequence). CDR3 length equals 13 residues. Trimming stripped 0 bases from V and 3 bases from J, with 6 bases between. This CDR3 is CAWSVRNNQPQHF. The CDR3, as DNA: TGTGCCTGGAGTGTAAGAAACAATCAGCCCCAGCATTTT.

Only a few counts were recorded for this clone. The chain is built from TRBV11-2 and TRBJ2-5; weak D call: TRBD2 (5 bases). The CDR3 runs to 15 residues. Germline V CDR1 and CDR2: SGHAT, FQNNGV. V was cut by 2 bases and J by 2 bases, with 12 bases left in between. This CDR3 reads CASSLTGLYQETQYF. CDR3 DNA sequence: TGTGCCAGCAGCTTAACCGGACTCTATCAAGAGACCCAGTACTTC. Together with reference TRBV11-2 and TRBJ2-5, the CDR3 gives the full variable domain: EAGVAQSPRYKIIEKRQSVAFWCNPISGHATLYWYQQILGQGPKLLIQFQNNGVVDDSQLPKDRFSAERLKGVDSTLKIQPAKLEDSAVYLCASSLTGLYQETQYFGPGTRLLVL.

The chain joins TRBV6-5 to TRBJ1-3; no firm D call. The CDR3 is made up of 13 amino acids. V lost 4 bases to trimming and J lost 6 bases, with 10 bases between them. The germline gives CDR1 MNHEY, CDR2 SVGAGI. DNA of the CDR3: TGTGCCAGCAGTTCCACATTGGAAAACACCATATATTTT. The encoded protein is CASSSTLENTIYF.

For the CDR3, the DNA is TGTGCCAGCAGTTTGGCCGGGACAGGGAGGCCTGGGGCCAACGTCCTGACTTTC. Translation gives CASSLAGTGRPGANVLTF. This chain joins TRBV28 and TRBJ2-6; 9 bases match TRBD1. With V trimmed by 3 bases and J by 2 bases, 8 bases remained unmatched. This CDR3 spans 18 amino acids. The germline V gene has CDR1 MDHEN and CDR2 SYDVKM. Complete variable domain (other parts from reference TRBV28 and TRBJ2-6): DVKVTQSSRYLVKRTGEKVFLECVQDMDHENMFWYRQDPGLGLRLIYFSYDVKMKEKGDIPEGYSVSREKKERFSLILESASTNQTSMYLCASSLAGTGRPGANVLTFGAGSRLTVL.

This clone occurred a few times. V and J are TRBV15 and TRBJ1-5, with 11 bases identical to TRBD1. The CDR3 is 15 amino acids. Germline V gene sequence: CDR1 LNHNV, CDR2 YYDKDF (reference sequence). V gave up 1 base and J gave up 6 bases; unmatched junction bases: 2. In nucleotides, the CDR3 is TGTGCCACCAGCAGAGGGGACAGGGGGGTTCAGCCCCAGCATTTT. Amino acids: CATSRGDRGVQPQHF.